This TCR beta chain originates from a study of blood T cell repertoires in COVID-19. The CDR3 spans 15 residues. The germline CDR1 and CDR2 sequences are MNHEY and SVGAGI. V lost 8 bases and J lost 3; bases outside the gene matches: 7. Libraries were prepared by immunoSEQ multiplex PCR; TCRdb keeps only in-frame clonotypes and omits some of them. The sample lists around 380,000 clones, 81% occurring once. J is TRBJ1-5 and V is TRBV6-5; TRBD1 matches at 10 bases. The TCR was taken from a human donor with acute or convalescent COVID-19. The donor label of this sample is uncertain. The specimen was peripheral blood. CDR3 nucleotides: TGTGCCAGCCACCCGGGACAGGGGTACAATCAGCCCCAGCATTTT. Residues: CASHPGQGYNQPQHF.